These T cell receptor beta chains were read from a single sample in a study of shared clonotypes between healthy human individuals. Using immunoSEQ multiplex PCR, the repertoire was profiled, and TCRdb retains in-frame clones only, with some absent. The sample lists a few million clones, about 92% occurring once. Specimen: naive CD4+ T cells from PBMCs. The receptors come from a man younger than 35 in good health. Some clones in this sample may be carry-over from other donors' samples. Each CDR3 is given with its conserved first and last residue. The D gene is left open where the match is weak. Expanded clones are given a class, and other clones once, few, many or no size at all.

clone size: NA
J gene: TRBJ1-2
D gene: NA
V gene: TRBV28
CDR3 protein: CASSSLGQGYPNYGYTF
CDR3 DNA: TGTGCCAGCAGCTCGCTTGGACAAGGTTACCCGAACTATGGCTACACCTTC

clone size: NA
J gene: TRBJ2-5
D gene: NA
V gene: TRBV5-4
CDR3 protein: CASSLLGSAGETQYF
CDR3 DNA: TGTGCCAGCAGCTTGCTTGGGAGCGCAGGGGAGACCCAGTACTTC

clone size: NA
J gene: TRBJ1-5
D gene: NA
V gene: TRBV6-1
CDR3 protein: CASSEARLLPGSNQPQHF
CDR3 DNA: TGTGCCAGCAGTGAAGCGCGGCTCCTCCCGGGAAGCAATCAGCCCCAGCATTTT

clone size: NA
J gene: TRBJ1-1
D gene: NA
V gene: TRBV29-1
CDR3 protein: CSVGLRERGTEAFF
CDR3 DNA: TGCAGCGTTGGCCTCCGAGAACGGGGCACTGAAGCTTTCTTT

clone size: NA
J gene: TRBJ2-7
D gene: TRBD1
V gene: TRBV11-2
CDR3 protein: CASSLGGRGTHEQYF
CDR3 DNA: TGTGCCAGCAGCTTAGGTGGCAGGGGGACCCACGAGCAGTACTTC

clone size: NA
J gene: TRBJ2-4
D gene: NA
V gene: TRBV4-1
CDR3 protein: CASKVDSLAKNIQYF
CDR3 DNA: TGCGCCAGTAAAGTTGACTCTTTAGCCAAAAACATTCAGTACTTC

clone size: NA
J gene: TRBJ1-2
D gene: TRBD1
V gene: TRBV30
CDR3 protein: CAWSVRDSGGYTF
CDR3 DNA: TGTGCCTGGAGTGTAAGGGACAGCGGCGGCTACACCTTC

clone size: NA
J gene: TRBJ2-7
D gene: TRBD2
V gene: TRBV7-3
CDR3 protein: CASSLWPAGGYEQYF
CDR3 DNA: TGTGCCAGCAGCTTGTGGCCGGCGGGAGGCTACGAGCAGTACTTC

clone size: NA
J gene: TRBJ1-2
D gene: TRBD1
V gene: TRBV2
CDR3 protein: CASIQGAYGYTF
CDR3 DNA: TGTGCCAGCATCCAGGGGGCCTATGGCTACACCTTC

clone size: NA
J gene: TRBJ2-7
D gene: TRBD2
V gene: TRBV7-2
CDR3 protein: CASSLGLALDYEQYF
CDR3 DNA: TGTGCCAGCAGCTTAGGACTAGCTCTTGACTACGAGCAGTACTTC

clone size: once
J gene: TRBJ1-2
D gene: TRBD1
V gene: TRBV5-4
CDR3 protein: CASSTGTDYGYTF
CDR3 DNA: TGTGCCAGCAGCACCGGGACAGACTATGGCTACACCTTC

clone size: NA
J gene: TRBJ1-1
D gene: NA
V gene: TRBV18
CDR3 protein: CASSPGQTATEAFF
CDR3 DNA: TGTGCCAGCTCCCCCGGACAGACCGCCACTGAAGCTTTCTTT

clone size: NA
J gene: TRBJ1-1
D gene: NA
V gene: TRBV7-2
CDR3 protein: CASNSRWGTEAFF
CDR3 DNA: TGTGCCAGCAACTCTAGATGGGGCACTGAAGCTTTCTTT

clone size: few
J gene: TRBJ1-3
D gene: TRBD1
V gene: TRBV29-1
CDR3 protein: CSVDSRDSWYF
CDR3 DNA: TGCAGCGTTGATAGCCGGGACAGTTGGTATTTT

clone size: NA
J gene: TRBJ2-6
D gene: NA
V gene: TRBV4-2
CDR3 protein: CASSQVFRRIPGANVLTF
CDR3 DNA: TGTGCCAGCAGCCAAGTCTTTCGGCGGATCCCTGGGGCCAACGTCCTGACTTTC

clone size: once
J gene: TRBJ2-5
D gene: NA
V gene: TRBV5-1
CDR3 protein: CASSTREIYQETQYF
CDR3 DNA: TGCGCCAGCAGCACGAGGGAGATTTACCAAGAGACCCAGTACTTC

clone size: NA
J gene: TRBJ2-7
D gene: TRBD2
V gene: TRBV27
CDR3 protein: CAGSWSRLAESYEQYF
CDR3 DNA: TGTGCCGGCAGTTGGTCACGACTAGCGGAATCCTACGAGCAGTACTTC

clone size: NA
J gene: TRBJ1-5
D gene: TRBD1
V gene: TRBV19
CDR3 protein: CASSPRTGTRNQPQHF
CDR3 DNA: TGTGCCAGTAGTCCACGGACAGGGACGCGCAATCAGCCCCAGCATTTT

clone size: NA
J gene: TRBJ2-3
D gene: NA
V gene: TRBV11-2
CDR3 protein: CASSLGSGHTDTQYF
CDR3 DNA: TGTGCCAGCAGCTTAGGTAGCGGTCACACAGATACGCAGTATTTT

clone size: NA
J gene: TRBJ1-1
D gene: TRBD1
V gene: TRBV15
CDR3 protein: CATSRAQGSSTEAFF
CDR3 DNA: TGTGCCACCAGCAGAGCACAGGGGTCGAGCACTGAAGCTTTCTTT

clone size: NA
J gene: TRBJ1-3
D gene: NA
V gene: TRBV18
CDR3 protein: CASSPRTPSSGNTIYF
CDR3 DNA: TGTGCCAGCTCACCAAGGACACCGAGCTCTGGAAACACCATATATTTT

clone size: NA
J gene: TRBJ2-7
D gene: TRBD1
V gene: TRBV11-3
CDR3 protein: CASSTGQGPSEQYF
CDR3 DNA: TGTGCCAGCAGCACGGGACAGGGGCCCTCCGAGCAGTACTTC

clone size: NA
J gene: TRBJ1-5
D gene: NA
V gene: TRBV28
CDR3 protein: CASSLSHLPEDSNQPQHF
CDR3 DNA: TGTGCCAGCAGTTTATCCCACCTACCAGAAGATAGCAATCAGCCCCAGCATTTT

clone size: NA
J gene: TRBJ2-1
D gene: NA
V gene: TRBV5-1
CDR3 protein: CASSFSGLDTYNEQFF
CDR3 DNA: TGCGCCAGCAGCTTTTCAGGGCTTGATACCTACAATGAGCAGTTCTTC

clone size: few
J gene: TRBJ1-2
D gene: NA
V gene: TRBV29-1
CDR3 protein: CSVHGTVYGYTF
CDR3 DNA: TGCAGCGTCCATGGGACCGTCTATGGCTACACCTTC

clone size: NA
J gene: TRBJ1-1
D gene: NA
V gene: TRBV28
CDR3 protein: CASSLGDGLEAFF
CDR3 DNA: TGTGCCAGCAGTTTGGGGGATGGCCTTGAAGCTTTCTTT

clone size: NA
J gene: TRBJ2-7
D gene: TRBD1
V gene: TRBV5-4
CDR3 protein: CASSSSGTGGSGSEQYF
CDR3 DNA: TGTGCCAGCAGCTCTTCCGGGACAGGGGGAAGCGGGAGCGAGCAGTACTTC